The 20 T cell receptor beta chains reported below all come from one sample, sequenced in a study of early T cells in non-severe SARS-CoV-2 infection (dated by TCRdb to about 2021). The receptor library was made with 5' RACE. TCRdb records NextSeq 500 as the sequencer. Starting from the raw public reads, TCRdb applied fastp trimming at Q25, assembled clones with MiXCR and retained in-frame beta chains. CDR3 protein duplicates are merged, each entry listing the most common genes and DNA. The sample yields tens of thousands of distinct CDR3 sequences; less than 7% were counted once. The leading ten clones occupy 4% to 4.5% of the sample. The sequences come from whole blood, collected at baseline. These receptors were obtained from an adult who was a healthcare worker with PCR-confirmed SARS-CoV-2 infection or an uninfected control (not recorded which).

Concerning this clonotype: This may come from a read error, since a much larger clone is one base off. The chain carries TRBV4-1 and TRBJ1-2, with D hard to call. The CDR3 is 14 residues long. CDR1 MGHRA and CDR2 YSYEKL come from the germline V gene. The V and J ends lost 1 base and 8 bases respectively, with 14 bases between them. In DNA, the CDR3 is TGCGCCAGCAGCCAAGCAGAGGCGGCTTTCGGCTACACCTTC. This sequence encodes CASSQAEAAFGYTF.

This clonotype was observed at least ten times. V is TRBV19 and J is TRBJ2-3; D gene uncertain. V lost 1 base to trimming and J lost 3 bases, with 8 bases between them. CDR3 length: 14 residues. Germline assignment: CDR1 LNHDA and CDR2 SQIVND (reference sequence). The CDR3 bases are TGTGCCAGTAGTATAGGGGTCGTGACAGATACGCAGTATTTT. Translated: CASSIGVVTDTQYF.

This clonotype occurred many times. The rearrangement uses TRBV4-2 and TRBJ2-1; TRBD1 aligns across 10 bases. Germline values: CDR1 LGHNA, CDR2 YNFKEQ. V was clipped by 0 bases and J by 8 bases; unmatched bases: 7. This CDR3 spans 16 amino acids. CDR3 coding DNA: TGTGCCAGCAGCCAAGAATACGGACAGGGGGGCCATGAGCAGTTCTTC. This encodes CASSQEYGQGGHEQFF.

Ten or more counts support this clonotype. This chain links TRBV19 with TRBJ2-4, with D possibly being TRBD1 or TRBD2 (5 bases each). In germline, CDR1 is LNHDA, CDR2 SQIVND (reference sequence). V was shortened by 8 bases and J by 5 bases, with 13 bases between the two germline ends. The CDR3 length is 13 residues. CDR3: CASGLGRQNIQYF. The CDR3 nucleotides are TGTGCCAGTGGGTTGGGACGGCAAAACATTCAGTACTTC.

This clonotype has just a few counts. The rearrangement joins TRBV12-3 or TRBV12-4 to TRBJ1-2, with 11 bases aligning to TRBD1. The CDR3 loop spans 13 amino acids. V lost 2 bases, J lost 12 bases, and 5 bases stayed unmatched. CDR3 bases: TGTGCCAGCAGTTTATGGGACAGGGGGAAAAACACCTTC. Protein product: CASSLWDRGKNTF.

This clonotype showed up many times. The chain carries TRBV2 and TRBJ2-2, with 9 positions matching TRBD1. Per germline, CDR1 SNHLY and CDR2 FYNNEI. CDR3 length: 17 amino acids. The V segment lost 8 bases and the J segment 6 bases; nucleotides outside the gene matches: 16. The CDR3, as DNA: TGTGCCAGCCACCCTGGGGGACAGGGACCGAGGGCCGGGGAGCTGTTTTTT. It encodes CASHPGGQGPRAGELFF.

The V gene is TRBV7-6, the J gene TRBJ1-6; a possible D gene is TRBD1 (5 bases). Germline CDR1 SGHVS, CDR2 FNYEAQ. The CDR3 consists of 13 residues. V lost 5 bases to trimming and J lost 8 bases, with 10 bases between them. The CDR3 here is CASSPGGDSPLHF. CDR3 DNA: TGTGCCAGCAGCCCGGGGGGGGATTCACCCCTCCACTTT.

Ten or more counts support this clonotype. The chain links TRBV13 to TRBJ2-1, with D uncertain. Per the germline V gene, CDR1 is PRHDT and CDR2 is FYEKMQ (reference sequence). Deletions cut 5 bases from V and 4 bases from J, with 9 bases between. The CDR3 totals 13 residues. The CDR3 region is CASSLPRYNEQFF. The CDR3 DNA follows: TGTGCCAGCAGCCTGCCAAGATACAATGAGCAGTTCTTC. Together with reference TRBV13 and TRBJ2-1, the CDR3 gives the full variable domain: AAGVIQSPRHLIKEKRETATLKCYPIPRHDTVYWYQQGPGQDPQFLISFYEKMQSDKGSIPDRFSAQQFSDYHSELNMSSLELGDSALYFCASSLPRYNEQFFGPGTRLTVL.

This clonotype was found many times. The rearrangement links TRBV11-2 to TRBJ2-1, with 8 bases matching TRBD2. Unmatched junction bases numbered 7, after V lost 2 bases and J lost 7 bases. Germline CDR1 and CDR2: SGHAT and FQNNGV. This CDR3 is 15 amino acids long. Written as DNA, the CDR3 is TGTGCCAGCAGCTTACCGAGCGGGAGAGGTAATGAGCAGTTCTTC. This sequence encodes CASSLPSGRGNEQFF. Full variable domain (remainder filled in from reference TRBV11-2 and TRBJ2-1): EAGVAQSPRYKIIEKRQSVAFWCNPISGHATLYWYQQILGQGPKLLIQFQNNGVVDDSQLPKDRFSAERLKGVDSTLKIQPAKLEDSAVYLCASSLPSGRGNEQFFGPGTRLTVL.

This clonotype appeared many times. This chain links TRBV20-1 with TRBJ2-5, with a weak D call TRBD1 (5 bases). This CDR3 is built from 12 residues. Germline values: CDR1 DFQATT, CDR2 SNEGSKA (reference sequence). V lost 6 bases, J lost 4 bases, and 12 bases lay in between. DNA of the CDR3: TGCAGTGCCACCACCCAGGGAGAGACCCAGTACTTC. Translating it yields CSATTQGETQYF.

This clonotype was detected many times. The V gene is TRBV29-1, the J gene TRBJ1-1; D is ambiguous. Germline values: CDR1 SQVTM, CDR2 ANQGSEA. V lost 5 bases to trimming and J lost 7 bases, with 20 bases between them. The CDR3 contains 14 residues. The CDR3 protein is CSVRFAYPGIEAFF. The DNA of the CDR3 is TGCAGCGTTCGATTTGCATACCCAGGAATTGAAGCTTTCTTT.

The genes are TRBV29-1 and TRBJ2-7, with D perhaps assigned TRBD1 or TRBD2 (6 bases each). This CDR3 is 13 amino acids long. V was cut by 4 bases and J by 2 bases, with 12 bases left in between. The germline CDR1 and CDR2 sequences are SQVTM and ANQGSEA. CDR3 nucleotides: TGCAGCGTTGGGCAGGGGAGGACCTACGAGCAGTACTTC. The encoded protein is CSVGQGRTYEQYF.

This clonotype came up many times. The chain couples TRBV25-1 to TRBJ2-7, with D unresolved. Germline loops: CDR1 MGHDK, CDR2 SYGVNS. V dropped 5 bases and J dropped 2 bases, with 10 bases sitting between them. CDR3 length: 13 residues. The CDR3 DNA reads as TGTGCCAGCAGTCCGGCGGCCACCTACGAGCAGTACTTC. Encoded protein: CASSPAATYEQYF.

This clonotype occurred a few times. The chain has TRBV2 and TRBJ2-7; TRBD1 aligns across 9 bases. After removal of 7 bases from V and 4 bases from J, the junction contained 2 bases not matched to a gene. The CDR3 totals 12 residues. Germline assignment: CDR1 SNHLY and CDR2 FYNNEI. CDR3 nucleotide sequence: TGTGCCAGCAAAGACAGGGGGTACGAGCAGTACTTC. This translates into CASKDRGYEQYF.

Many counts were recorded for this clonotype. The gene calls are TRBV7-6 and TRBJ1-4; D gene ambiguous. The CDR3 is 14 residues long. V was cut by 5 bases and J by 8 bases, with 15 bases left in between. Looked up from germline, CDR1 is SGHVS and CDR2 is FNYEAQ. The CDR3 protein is CASSPSSLGEKLFF. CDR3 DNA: TGTGCCAGCAGCCCTTCGTCCCTCGGGGAAAAACTGTTTTTT.

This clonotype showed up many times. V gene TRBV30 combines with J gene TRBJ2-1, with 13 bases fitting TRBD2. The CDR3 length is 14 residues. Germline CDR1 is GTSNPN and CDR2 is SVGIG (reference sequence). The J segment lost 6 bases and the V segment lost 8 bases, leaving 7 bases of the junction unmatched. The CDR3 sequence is CARETSGGANEQFF. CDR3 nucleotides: TGTGCCCGGGAAACTAGCGGGGGGGCCAATGAGCAGTTCTTC. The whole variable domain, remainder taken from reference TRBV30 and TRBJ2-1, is SQTIHQWPATLVQPVGSPLSLECTVEGTSNPNLYWYRQAAGRGLQLLFYSVGIGQISSEVPQNLSASRPQDRQFILSSKKLLLSDSGFYLCARETSGGANEQFFGPGTRLTVL.

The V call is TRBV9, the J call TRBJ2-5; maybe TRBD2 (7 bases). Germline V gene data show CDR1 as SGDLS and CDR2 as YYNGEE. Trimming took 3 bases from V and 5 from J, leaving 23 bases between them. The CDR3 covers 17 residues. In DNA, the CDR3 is TGTGCCAGCAGCGCCGACCTCGGACTAGGGGGGTTGGAGACCCAGTACTTC. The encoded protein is CASSADLGLGGLETQYF.

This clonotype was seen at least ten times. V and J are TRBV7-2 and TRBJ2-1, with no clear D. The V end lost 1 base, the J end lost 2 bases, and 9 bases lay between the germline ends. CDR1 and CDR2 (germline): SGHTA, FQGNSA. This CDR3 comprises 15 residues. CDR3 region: CASSLVGRTYNEQFF. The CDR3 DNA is TGTGCCAGCAGCTTAGTGGGCAGGACCTACAATGAGCAGTTCTTC.

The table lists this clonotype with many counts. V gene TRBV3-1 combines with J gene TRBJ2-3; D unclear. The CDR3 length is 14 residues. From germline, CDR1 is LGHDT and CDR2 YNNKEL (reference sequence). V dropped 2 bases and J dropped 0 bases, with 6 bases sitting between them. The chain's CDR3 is CASSQMSSTDTQYF. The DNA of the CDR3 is TGTGCCAGCAGCCAAATGTCCAGCACAGATACGCAGTATTTT.

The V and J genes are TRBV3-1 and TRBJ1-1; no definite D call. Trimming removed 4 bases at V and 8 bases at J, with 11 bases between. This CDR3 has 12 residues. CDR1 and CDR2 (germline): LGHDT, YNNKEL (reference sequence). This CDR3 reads CASSLPRGEAFF. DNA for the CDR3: TGTGCCAGCAGCCTACCCCGAGGGGAAGCTTTCTTT. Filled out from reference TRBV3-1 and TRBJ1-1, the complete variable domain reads DTAVSQTPKYLVTQMGNDKSIKCEQNLGHDTMYWYKQDSKKFLKIMFSYNNKELIINETVPNRFSPKSPDKAHLNLHINSLELGDSAVYFCASSLPRGEAFFGQGTRLTVV.